Below, 14 T cell receptor beta chains from the same sample are listed, as sequenced in a study of cytomegalovirus exposure and HLA in healthy donors (dated by TCRdb to about 2017). Preparation of the library involved the immunoSEQ multiplex PCR assay. The multiplex PCR relied on a mix of 60 forward primers for TCR Vbeta segments and 13 reverse primers for TCR Jbeta segments. Imported from immuneACCESS, the table was reduced by TCRdb to in-frame sequences with V and J called. These copies leave out some clones; in studies compared against another copy, an unresolved V gene accounts for under half, and the cause of the remainder is not known. Across this sample there are 250,000 to 350,000 clones, with around 80% seen only once. The ten largest clones capture roughly 0.31% of the sample. The sample comprised PBMCs. The receptors stem from a girl aged 2-15 years in good health and CMV-seronegative.

This chain connects TRBV5-1 to TRBJ2-1; 10 nucleotides agree with TRBD1. The V gene end was trimmed by 4 bases and the J gene end by 3 bases; junction bases not matched to a gene: 19. The length of the CDR3 is 20 residues. The V gene's germline CDR1 is SGHRS and CDR2 YFSETQ. CDR3 nucleotide sequence: TGCGCCAGCAGCAACCACGGGACAGGGGTTCCCCTTTTCTTCTACAATGAGCAGTTCTTC. Amino acid sequence: CASSNHGTGVPLFFYNEQFF.

The chain joins TRBV6-1 to TRBJ2-3; 13 positions agree with TRBD2. The CDR3 is made up of 15 amino acids. V gave up 4 bases and J gave up 4 bases; unmatched junction bases: 2. The germline V gene encodes CDR1 MNHNS and CDR2 SASEGT. CDR3 loop: CASSVTSGGADTQYF. CDR3 nucleotide sequence: TGTGCCAGCAGTGTAACTAGCGGGGGGGCAGATACGCAGTATTTT.

On this clone: Germline is not matched at one junction end, which may reflect a read error. V usage is TRBV7-9 and J usage is TRBJ2-2; 7 positions match TRBD2. Germline CDR1 reads SEHNR; CDR2 reads FQNEAQ (reference sequence). The CDR3 contains 17 residues. The CDR3 region has the DNA TGTGCCAGCAGCTCAATTGGACTTCGGGGGAGGGTCGGGGAGCTGGTTTTT. This gives the protein CASSSIGLRGRVGELVF. The whole variable domain, filled in from reference TRBV7-9 and TRBJ2-2, reads DTGVSQNPRHKITKRGQNVTFRCDPISEHNRLYWYRQTLGQGPEFLTYFQNEAQLEKSRLLSDRFSAERPKGSFSTLEIQRTEQGDSAMYLCASSSIGLRGRVGELVFGEGSRLTVL.

The rearrangement joins TRBV10-2 to TRBJ2-5, with a weak D call TRBD2 (5 bases). This CDR3 region has 13 residues. Germline V gene sequence: CDR1 WSHSY, CDR2 SAAADI. With 6 bases removed from V and 2 bases from J, the gap between germline ends came to 10 bases. The CDR3 DNA reads as TGCGCCAGCAGCGGGGTACATCAAGAGACCCAGTACTTC. This codes for CASSGVHQETQYF.

The CDR3 DNA sequence: TGCGCCAGCAGAGTACAGGGGGATGGCTACACCTTC. Translated, it gives CASRVQGDGYTF. This chain joins TRBV5-1 and TRBJ1-2; 8 bases match TRBD1. V lost 5 bases to trimming and J lost 6 bases; unmatched junction nucleotides: 3. Germline V gene lookup returns CDR1 SGHRS and CDR2 YFSETQ. The CDR3 is 12 amino acids.

This chain connects TRBV19 to TRBJ2-3; the D is unclear. Deletions cut 5 bases from V and 4 bases from J, with 7 bases between. The CDR3 runs 12 residues. CDR1 and CDR2 (germline): LNHDA, SQIVND (reference sequence). The CDR3 is CASSSQADTQYF. The CDR3 DNA reads TGTGCCAGTAGTTCTCAGGCAGATACGCAGTATTTT.

The chain employs TRBV10-3 and TRBJ2-7; possible D gene TRBD1, 6 bases. Germline V gene lookup returns CDR1 ENHRY and CDR2 SYGVKD. V lost 7 bases and J 0 bases, leaving 19 bases between the germline ends. The CDR3 sequence is 16 residues long. The CDR3 sequence is CAINPGAGLSSYEQYF. The CDR3, as DNA: TGTGCCATCAACCCAGGGGCTGGGCTTAGCTCCTACGAGCAGTACTTC.

This clone was seen more than once but under ten times. The chain is built from TRBV6-5 and TRBJ2-1; D is possibly TRBD2 (6 bases). With 10 bases removed from V and 3 bases from J, the gap between germline ends came to 13 bases. This CDR3 region has 13 residues. Germline V gene sequence: CDR1 MNHEY, CDR2 SVGAGI. The CDR3 sequence is CATGDWDYNEQFF. The CDR3, as DNA: TGTGCCACCGGGGACTGGGACTACAATGAGCAGTTCTTC.

The chain uses TRBV23-1 and TRBJ1-2; no reliable D call. TRBV23-1 is placed among ORFs of uncertain function. Trimming pared 0 bases from V and 5 bases from J, leaving 13 bases between. The CDR3 sequence is 15 residues long. CDR3 loop: CASSQSLGGGYGYTF. CDR3 in DNA: TGCGCCAGCAGTCAATCCTTGGGTGGCGGGTATGGCTACACCTTC.

This clone has just one count. The rearrangement links TRBV27 to TRBJ2-1; D might be TRBD2 (5 bases). Per the germline V gene, CDR1 is MNHEY and CDR2 is SMNVEV (reference sequence). Between the trimmed V and J ends, which lost 3 bases and 3 bases, there was a span of 15 bases. The CDR3 runs 16 residues. The CDR3: CASSFGGHPFYNEQFF. In nucleotides, the CDR3 is TGTGCCAGCAGTTTTGGAGGCCACCCCTTCTACAATGAGCAGTTCTTC.

The chain joins TRBV10-1 to TRBJ2-6; D call uncertain. Germline V lookup: CDR1 WNHNN, CDR2 SYGVQD (reference sequence). Trimming left V 8 bases short and J 3 bases short, with 11 bases between. The CDR3 has 14 residues. The CDR3 loop reads CASRLGGGANVLTF. For the CDR3, the DNA is TGCGCCAGCCGCTTAGGCGGTGGGGCCAACGTCCTGACTTTC.

CDR3 nucleotides: TGTGCCAGTAGCCCGGACAGGGACTATGGCTACACCTTC. Protein product: CASSPDRDYGYTF. The chain combines TRBV19 with TRBJ1-2, with TRBD1 matching over 8 bases. Germline lookup yields CDR1 LNHDA and CDR2 SQIVND (reference sequence). V lost 6 bases, J lost 3 bases, and 3 bases stayed unmatched. The CDR3 extends over 13 amino acids.

The chain links TRBV5-4 to TRBJ1-6, with D maybe TRBD1 (6 bases). Germline assignment: CDR1 SGHNT and CDR2 YYREEE (reference sequence). The CDR3 covers 15 residues. V was cut by 3 bases and J by 8 bases, with 15 bases left in between. DNA for the CDR3: TGTGCCAGCAGCTCGCGTGGGGGGGCCCATTCACCCCTCCACTTT. As protein: CASSSRGGAHSPLHF.

V is TRBV11-2 and J is TRBJ2-1, with D maybe TRBD2 (6 bases). This CDR3 contains 15 residues. Trimming took 5 bases from V and 5 from J, leaving 16 bases between them. Germline V gene lookup returns CDR1 SGHAT and CDR2 FQNNGV. The CDR3 spells CASSPYRRADNEQFF. For the CDR3, the DNA is TGTGCCAGCAGCCCATACCGGAGGGCCGACAATGAGCAGTTCTTC.